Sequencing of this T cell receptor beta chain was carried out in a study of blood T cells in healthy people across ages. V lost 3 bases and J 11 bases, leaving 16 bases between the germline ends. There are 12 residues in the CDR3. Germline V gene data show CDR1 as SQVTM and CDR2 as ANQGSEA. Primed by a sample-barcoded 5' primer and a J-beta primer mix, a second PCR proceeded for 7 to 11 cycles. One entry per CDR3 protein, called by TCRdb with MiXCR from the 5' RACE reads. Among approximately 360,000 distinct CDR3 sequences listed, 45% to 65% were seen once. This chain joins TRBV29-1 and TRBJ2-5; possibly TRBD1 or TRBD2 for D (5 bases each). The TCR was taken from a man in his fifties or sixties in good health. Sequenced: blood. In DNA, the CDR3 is TGCAGCGTTGAGGCCTACTCCAGGGAGCAGTACTTC. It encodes CSVEAYSREQYF.